Below are 14 T cell receptor beta chains sequenced from a single sample in a study of cytomegalovirus exposure and HLA in healthy donors. With 60 Vbeta and 13 Jbeta primers, the PCR was carried out. Sequencing was performed with immunoSEQ multiplex PCR; in TCRdb, only in-frame clones are kept and a portion is missing. The sample yields about 93,000 clones, roughly 73% seen once. Sequenced input: PBMCs. Receptor source: a boy younger than 18 in good health and CMV-seronegative.

Comments on this clone: An end of the junction does not agree with germline; a read error may underlie this. The chain employs TRBV7-7 and TRBJ1-1; D remains unclear. The CDR3 has 13 residues. Germline lookup yields CDR1 SSHAT and CDR2 FNYEAQ (reference sequence). In DNA, the CDR3 is TGTGCTAGCAGCTTAGCGGAGGGAACTGAAGCTTTCTTT. It encodes CASSLAEGTEAFF.

The chain links TRBV4-3 to TRBJ2-1; TRBD2 matches 12 bases. Germline V gives CDR1 LGHNA, CDR2 YSLEER. The trim removed 4 bases at V and 4 bases at J, leaving 8 bases unmatched. The CDR3 runs to 17 residues. This chain's CDR3 is CASSLRLAGDIYNEQFF. CDR3 in DNA: TGCGCCAGCAGCCTGAGACTAGCGGGGGACATATACAATGAGCAGTTCTTC.

V and J are TRBV4-2 and TRBJ2-1; TRBD2 matches 8 bases. The germline gives CDR1 LGHNA, CDR2 YNFKEQ. CDR3 size: 16 residues. With 5 bases clipped from V and 0 bases from J, the junction kept 6 bases outside the gene matches. For the CDR3, the DNA is TGTGCCAGCAGCGAAGCTAGCGGGTACTCCTACAATGAGCAGTTCTTC. Encoded protein: CASSEASGYSYNEQFF.

This chain uses TRBV9 with TRBJ2-7; 10 positions match TRBD2. The junction had 6 bases not matched to a gene; V was cut back by 1 base and J by 5 bases. Germline V lookup: CDR1 SGDLS, CDR2 YYNGEE. The CDR3 spans 15 residues. CDR3 sequence: CASSVSLAGEDEQYF. CDR3 DNA sequence: TGTGCCAGCAGCGTATCCCTAGCGGGGGAGGACGAGCAGTACTTC.

This chain joins TRBV6-5 and TRBJ1-1, with D hard to call. CDR3 length: 13 amino acids. Germline lookup yields CDR1 MNHEY and CDR2 SVGAGI. The V end was cut by 4 bases, the J end by 1 base, with 7 bases between. CDR3 amino acids: CASSSGRNTEAFF. CDR3 bases: TGTGCCAGCAGTTCGGGGAGGAACACTGAAGCTTTCTTT.

This clone was detected only a few times. The chain recombines TRBV11-3 with TRBJ2-2; possibly TRBD2 for D (5 bases). V shed 6 bases and J shed 4 bases, with 9 bases lying between them. Germline loops: CDR1 SGHNT, CDR2 YENEEA. There are 13 residues in the CDR3. CDR3 nucleotide sequence: TGTGCCAGCAGACCCGCGGGCACCGGGGAGCTGTTTTTT. Its translation is CASRPAGTGELFF.

The chain is built from TRBV28 and TRBJ1-2, with a tentative D call TRBD1 (5 bases). Trimming removed 3 bases from V and 4 bases from J, with 12 bases in between. CDR3 size: 14 residues. The germline V gene encodes CDR1 MDHEN and CDR2 SYDVKM. In DNA, the CDR3 is TGTGCCAGCAGTTTCATTCAGGACACCTATGGCTACACCTTC. Protein product: CASSFIQDTYGYTF.

The J gene is TRBJ2-1, the V gene TRBV10-2, with unresolved D. Deletions cut 5 bases from V and 0 bases from J, with 5 bases between. CDR1 and CDR2 from the germline V gene are WSHSY and SAAADI. This CDR3 has 13 amino acids. CDR3: CASSLDSYNEQFF. The CDR3 nucleotides read TGCGCCAGCAGTCTAGACTCCTACAATGAGCAGTTCTTC.

The chain has TRBV7-2 and TRBJ1-2, with 10 bases that match TRBD1. Germline V gene data show CDR1 as SGHTA and CDR2 as FQGNSA. Trimming cost V 5 bases and J 2 bases; bases outside gene matches: 2. The CDR3 runs 14 residues. The CDR3 is CASSATGGNYGYTF. The CDR3, as DNA: TGTGCCAGCAGCGCGACAGGGGGCAACTATGGCTACACCTTC.

The sample holds one count of this clone. V is TRBV5-4 and J is TRBJ2-5; D remains ambiguous. V was pared by 3 bases and J by 2 bases, with 11 bases between. Germline CDR1 SGHNT, CDR2 YYREEE (reference sequence). There are 14 residues in the CDR3. CDR3 amino acids: CASSSATPQETQYF. The CDR3 DNA is TGTGCCAGCAGCTCAGCGACGCCGCAAGAGACCCAGTACTTC.

The sample holds a few counts of this clone. J is TRBJ1-1 and V is TRBV7-2; D call uncertain. The ends were cut back, 5 bases at V and 4 bases at J, with 11 bases in the middle. This CDR3 is built from 13 residues. The V gene's germline CDR1 is SGHTA and CDR2 FQGNSA. The DNA for the CDR3 is TGTGCCAGCAGCCAAAACATACCCACTGAAGCTTTCTTT. This sequence encodes CASSQNIPTEAFF.

J is TRBJ2-1 and V is TRBV14; 10 bases are shared with TRBD1. The CDR3 length is 17 residues. The V gene's germline CDR1 is SGHDN and CDR2 FVKESK. Trimming took 2 bases from V and 7 from J; bases not matched to a gene: 11. The DNA of the CDR3 is TGTGCCAGCAGCCAACCTCGGGTGGGACAGGGGAGGAATGAGCAGTTCTTC. Protein sequence: CASSQPRVGQGRNEQFF. The complete variable domain, with remaining parts taken from reference TRBV14 and TRBJ2-1, reads EAGVTQFPSHSVIEKGQTVTLRCDPISGHDNLYWYRRVMGKEIKFLLHFVKESKQDESGMPNNRFLAERTGGTYSTLKVQPAELEDSGVYFCASSQPRVGQGRNEQFFGPGTRLTVL.

The chain links TRBV4-3 to TRBJ1-2; 8 positions match TRBD1. CDR1 is LGHNA and CDR2 is YSLEER in the germline V gene. Trimming at V came to 0 bases and at J to 2 bases, leaving 5 bases not matched to a gene. The CDR3 runs 16 residues. CDR3 nucleotide sequence: TGCGCCAGCAGCCAAGATACAGGGGGGATCAACTATGGCTACACCTTC. Its protein product is CASSQDTGGINYGYTF.

The rearrangement links TRBV19 to TRBJ2-7; 8 bases are a match to TRBD2. Losses at the gene ends were 8 bases for V and 4 bases for J; bases not matched to a gene: 10. The CDR3 is 14 amino acids. Per germline, CDR1 LNHDA and CDR2 SQIVND (reference sequence). CDR3 in DNA: TGTGCCAGTGCTGCCAGCGGGAGAGGGTACGAGCAGTACTTC. This translates into CASAASGRGYEQYF.